A selection of T cell receptor beta chains follows, all from one sample in a study of blood T cell repertoires in COVID-19. Profiled with immunoSEQ multiplex PCR; TCRdb holds only in-frame clones, not every one. The data hold about 49,000 clones, with roughly 88% observed a single time. The sample comprised peripheral blood. These receptors all come from a human donor in a cohort sampled during active COVID-19. Each CDR3 is given with its conserved first and last residue. D genes are given only for firm matches. Clone size is given for some rows only: seen once, a few or many times, or a class if the clone is expanded.

CDR3 protein,CDR3 DNA,J gene,D gene,clone size,V gene
CASSPGISIEKLFF,TGTGCCAGCAGCCCGGGGATATCAATTGAAAAACTGTTTTTT,TRBJ1-4,.,.,TRBV14
CASSLQGNTEAFF,TGTGCCAGCAGTTTACAGGGTAACACTGAAGCTTTCTTT,TRBJ1-1,.,.,TRBV6-2/TRBV6-3
CASSLLRHYNSPLHF,TGCGCCAGCAGCTTGCTCAGGCATTATAATTCACCCCTCCACTTT,TRBJ1-6,.,.,TRBV5-1
CASSRGLENSPLHF,TGTGCCAGCTCGCGGGGACTAGAGAATTCACCCCTCCACTTT,TRBJ1-6,.,.,TRBV18
CASSLQGAPRETQYF,TGTGCCAGCAGCTTACAGGGGGCCCCCAGGGAGACCCAGTACTTC,TRBJ2-5,TRBD1,.,TRBV7-8
CASSLRRGNTEAFF,TGTGCCAGCAGTTTGCGACGGGGGAACACTGAAGCTTTCTTT,TRBJ1-1,.,.,TRBV28
CASSQVGFAGLHEQYF,TGCGCCAGCAGCCAAGTGGGTTTTGCGGGTTTACACGAGCAGTACTTC,TRBJ2-7,.,few,TRBV4-1
CASSTYSGGSINEQFF,TGTGCCAGTAGTACCTATAGCGGGGGTTCAATTAATGAGCAGTTCTTC,TRBJ2-1,TRBD2,.,TRBV19
CASAPSGRSNEKLFF,TGTGCCAGCGCCCCTTCAGGGCGCTCTAATGAAAAACTGTTTTTT,TRBJ1-4,.,.,TRBV7-9
CASSLGDIGGETQYF,TGCGCCAGCAGCTTGGGGGACATAGGCGGGGAGACCCAGTACTTC,TRBJ2-5,.,.,TRBV5-1